Listed below are T cell receptor beta chains from one sample, sequenced in a study of human T cells and chemical hapten exposure. TCRdb recomputed calls from the RACE reads with MiXCR, one row per CDR3 protein. This sample yields some 300,000 distinct CDR3 sequences, of which roughly 6% are seen a single time; about 8.2% belongs to the top ten. The starting material was whole blood, obtained in connection with sensitization to the hapten diphenylcyclopropenone (DPC). Receptors originate from a woman in her late teens or twenties with alopecia areata. Some clones in this sample may be carry-over from other donors' samples. Both conserved end residues are trimmed from each CDR3. Only part of the rows carry a size: once, few, many, or a class if the clone is expanded.

abundance	v_gene	j_gene	CDR3aa
many	TRBV20-1	TRBJ1-2	SAMDRGGYGYT
many	TRBV6-6	TRBJ1-2	ASSYKAPQGRSGYT
many	TRBV10-3	TRBJ2-7	AISETGGDLGEQY
few	TRBV6-2/TRBV6-3	TRBJ1-3	ASSPASGTASGNTIY
many	TRBV6-2/TRBV6-3	TRBJ1-1	ASSYGESTEAF
many	TRBV5-1	TRBJ2-5	ASSLLAGDKETQY
.	TRBV10-3	TRBJ2-6	AISEQTSGANVLT
few	TRBV2	TRBJ1-1	ASLLFGQVNTEAF
many	TRBV27	TRBJ2-2	ASSGTALNTGELF
.	TRBV5-1	TRBJ1-1	ASSLLGGVEAF
many	TRBV18	TRBJ2-1	ASSPLSGSLSYNEQF
.	TRBV5-1	TRBJ1-2	ASSGQGRTNYGYT
many	TRBV7-2	TRBJ1-5	ASSLYWIQGSNQPQH
many	TRBV4-2	TRBJ1-5	ASSQEGTSPQPQH
.	TRBV4-3	TRBJ2-3	ASSRAVDRGPDTQY
many	TRBV6-5	TRBJ2-5	ASRTGTSGQETQY
many	TRBV12-3/TRBV12-4	TRBJ1-2	ASSNPNYGYT
.	TRBV12-3/TRBV12-4	TRBJ1-4	ASSLGRKLGEKLF
.	TRBV5-1	TRBJ1-4	ASSLDSTNEILF
few	TRBV21-1	TRBJ1-4	ASSKSCRTFASGEKLF
many	TRBV6-2/TRBV6-3	TRBJ2-2	ASSSYSLSNTGELF
many	TRBV14	TRBJ2-5	ASSQSSNGAQY